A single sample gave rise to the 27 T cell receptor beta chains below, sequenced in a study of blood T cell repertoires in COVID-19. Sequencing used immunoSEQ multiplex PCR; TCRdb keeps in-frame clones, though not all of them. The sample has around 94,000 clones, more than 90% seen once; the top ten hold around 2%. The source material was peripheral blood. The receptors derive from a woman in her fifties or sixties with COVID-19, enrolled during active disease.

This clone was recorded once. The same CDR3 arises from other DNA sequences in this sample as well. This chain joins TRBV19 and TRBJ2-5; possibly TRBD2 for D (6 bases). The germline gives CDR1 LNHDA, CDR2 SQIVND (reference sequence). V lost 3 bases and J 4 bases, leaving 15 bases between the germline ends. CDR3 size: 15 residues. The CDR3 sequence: CASSIAAGGPETQYF. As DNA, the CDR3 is TGTGCCAGTAGTATCGCAGCGGGCGGACCAGAGACCCAGTACTTC.

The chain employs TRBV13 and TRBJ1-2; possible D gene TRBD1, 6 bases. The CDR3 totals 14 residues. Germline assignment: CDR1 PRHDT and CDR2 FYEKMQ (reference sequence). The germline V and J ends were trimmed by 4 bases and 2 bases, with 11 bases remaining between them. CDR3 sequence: CASSSRTDNYGYTF. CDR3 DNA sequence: TGTGCCAGCAGCTCGAGGACAGACAACTATGGCTACACCTTC.

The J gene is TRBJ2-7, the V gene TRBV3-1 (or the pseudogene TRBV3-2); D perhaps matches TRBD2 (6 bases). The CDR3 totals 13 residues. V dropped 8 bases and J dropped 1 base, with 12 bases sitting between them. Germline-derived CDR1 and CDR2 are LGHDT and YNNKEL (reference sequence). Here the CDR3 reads CASSARGSYEQYF. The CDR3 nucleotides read TGTGCCAGCTCTGCCCGGGGGTCCTACGAGCAGTACTTC.

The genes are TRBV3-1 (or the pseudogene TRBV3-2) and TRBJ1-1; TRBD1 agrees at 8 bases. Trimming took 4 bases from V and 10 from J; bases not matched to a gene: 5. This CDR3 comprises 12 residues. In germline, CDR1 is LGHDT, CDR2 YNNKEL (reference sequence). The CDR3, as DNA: TGTGCCAGCAGCCGGCCACAGGGGGGAGCTTTCTTT. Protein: CASSRPQGGAFF.

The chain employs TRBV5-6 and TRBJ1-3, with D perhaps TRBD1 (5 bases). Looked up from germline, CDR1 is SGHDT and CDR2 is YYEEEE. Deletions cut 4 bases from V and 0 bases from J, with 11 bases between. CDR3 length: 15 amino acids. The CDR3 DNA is TGTGCCAGCAGCACGGGACTTAGCTCTGGAAACACCATATATTTT. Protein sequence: CASSTGLSSGNTIYF.

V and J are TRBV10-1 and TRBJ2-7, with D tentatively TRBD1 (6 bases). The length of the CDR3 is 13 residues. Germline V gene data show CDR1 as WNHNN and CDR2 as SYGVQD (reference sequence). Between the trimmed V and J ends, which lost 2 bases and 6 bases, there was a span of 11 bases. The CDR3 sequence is CASSEQGLGEQYF. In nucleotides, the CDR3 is TGCGCCAGCAGTGAGCAGGGGCTAGGCGAGCAGTACTTC.

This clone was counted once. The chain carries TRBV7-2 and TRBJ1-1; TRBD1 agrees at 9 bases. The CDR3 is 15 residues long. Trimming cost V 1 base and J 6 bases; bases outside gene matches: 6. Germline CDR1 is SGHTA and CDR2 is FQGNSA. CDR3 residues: CASSLEGQGPSEAFF. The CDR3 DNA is TGTGCCAGCAGCTTAGAGGGACAGGGCCCCTCTGAAGCTTTCTTT.

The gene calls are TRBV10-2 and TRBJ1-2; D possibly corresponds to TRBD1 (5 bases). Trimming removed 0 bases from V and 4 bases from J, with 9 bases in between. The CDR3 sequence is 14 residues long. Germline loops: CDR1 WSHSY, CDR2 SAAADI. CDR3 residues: CASSESAGPYGYTF. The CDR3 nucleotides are TGCGCCAGCAGTGAGTCGGCGGGGCCCTATGGCTACACCTTC.

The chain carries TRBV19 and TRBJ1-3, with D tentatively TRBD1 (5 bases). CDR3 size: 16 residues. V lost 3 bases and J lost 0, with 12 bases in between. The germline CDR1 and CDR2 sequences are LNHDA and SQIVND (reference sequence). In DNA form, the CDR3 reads TGTGCCAGTAGTATTATCGACAGACCCTCTGGAAACACCATATATTTT. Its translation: CASSIIDRPSGNTIYF. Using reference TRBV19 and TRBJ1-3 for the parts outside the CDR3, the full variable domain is DGGITQSPKYLFRKEGQNVTLSCEQNLNHDAMYWYRQDPGQGLRLIYYSQIVNDFQKGDIAEGYSVSREKKESFPLTVTSAQKNPTAFYLCASSIIDRPSGNTIYFGEGSWLTVV.

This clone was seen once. The CDR3 loop reads CAWSVGTSGGTDTQYF. The CDR3 DNA reads TGTGCCTGGAGTGTTGGGACTAGCGGGGGCACAGATACGCAGTATTTT. The rearrangement uses TRBV30 and TRBJ2-3, with 13 positions matching TRBD2. The CDR3 has 16 amino acids. Germline values: CDR1 GTSNPN, CDR2 SVGIG (reference sequence). The V and J ends lost 0 bases and 1 base, in that order; junction bases with no gene match: 1. The full variable domain, rest sourced from reference TRBV30 and TRBJ2-3, is SQTIHQWPATLVQPVGSPLSLECTVEGTSNPNLYWYRQAAGRGLQLLFYSVGIGQISSEVPQNLSASRPQDRQFILSSKKLLLSDSGFYLCAWSVGTSGGTDTQYFGPGTRLTVL.

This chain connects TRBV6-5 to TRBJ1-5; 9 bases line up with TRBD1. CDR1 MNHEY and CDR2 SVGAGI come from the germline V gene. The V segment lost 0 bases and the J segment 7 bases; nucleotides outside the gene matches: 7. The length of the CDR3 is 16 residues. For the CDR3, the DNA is TGTGCCAGCAGTTACTCGTCTGGGACAGGGTTCCAGCCCCAGCATTTT. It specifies CASSYSSGTGFQPQHF.

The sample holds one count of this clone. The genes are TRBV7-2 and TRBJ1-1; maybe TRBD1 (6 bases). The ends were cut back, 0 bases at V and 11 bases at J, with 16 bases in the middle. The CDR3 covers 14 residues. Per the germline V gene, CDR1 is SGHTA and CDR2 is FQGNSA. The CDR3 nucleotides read TGTGCCAGCAGCTTAGCCACCCGGGGGGCGGGGGCTTTCTTT. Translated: CASSLATRGAGAFF.

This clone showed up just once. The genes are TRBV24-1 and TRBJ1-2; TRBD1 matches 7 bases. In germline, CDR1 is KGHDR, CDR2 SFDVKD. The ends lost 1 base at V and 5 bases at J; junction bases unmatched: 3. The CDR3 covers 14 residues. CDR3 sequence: CATSDLTGDYGYTF. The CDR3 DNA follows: TGTGCCACCAGTGATTTAACAGGGGATTATGGCTACACCTTC.

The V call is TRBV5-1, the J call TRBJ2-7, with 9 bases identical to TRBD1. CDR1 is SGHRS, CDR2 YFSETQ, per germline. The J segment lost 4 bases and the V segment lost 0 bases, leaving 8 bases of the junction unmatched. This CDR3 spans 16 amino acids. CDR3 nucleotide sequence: TGCGCCAGCAGCTTGGCCTCAGGGACAGGGTGGTACGAGCAGTACTTC. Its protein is CASSLASGTGWYEQYF.

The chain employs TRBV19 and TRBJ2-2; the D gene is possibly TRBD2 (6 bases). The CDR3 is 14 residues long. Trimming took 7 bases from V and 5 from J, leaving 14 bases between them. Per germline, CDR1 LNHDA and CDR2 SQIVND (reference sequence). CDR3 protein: CASMQGGFTGELFF. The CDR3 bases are TGTGCCAGTATGCAGGGAGGATTTACCGGGGAGCTGTTTTTT.

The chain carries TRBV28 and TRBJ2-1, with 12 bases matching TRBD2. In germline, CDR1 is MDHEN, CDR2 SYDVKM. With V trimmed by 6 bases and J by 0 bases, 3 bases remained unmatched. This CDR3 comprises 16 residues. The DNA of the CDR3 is TGTGCCAGCAGACCTAGCGGGGGGGCCTCCTACAATGAGCAGTTCTTC. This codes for CASRPSGGASYNEQFF.

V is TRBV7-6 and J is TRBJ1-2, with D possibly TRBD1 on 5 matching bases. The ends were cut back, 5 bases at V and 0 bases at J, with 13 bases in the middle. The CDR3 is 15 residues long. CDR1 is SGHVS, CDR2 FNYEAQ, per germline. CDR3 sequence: CASSIYGHTNYGYTF. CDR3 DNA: TGTGCCAGCAGCATCTACGGACATACTAACTATGGCTACACCTTC.

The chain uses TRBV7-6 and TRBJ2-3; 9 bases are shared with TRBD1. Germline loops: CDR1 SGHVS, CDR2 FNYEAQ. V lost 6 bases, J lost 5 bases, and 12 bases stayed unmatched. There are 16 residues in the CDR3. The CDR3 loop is CASSLTSGTGLDTQYF. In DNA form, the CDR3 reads TGTGCCAGCAGTTTAACCTCCGGGACAGGGTTAGATACGCAGTATTTT.

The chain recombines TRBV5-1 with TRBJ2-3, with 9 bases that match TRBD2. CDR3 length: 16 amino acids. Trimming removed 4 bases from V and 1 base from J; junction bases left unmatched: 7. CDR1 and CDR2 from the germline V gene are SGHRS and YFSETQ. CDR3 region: CASSASGGIGTDTQYF. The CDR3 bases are TGCGCCAGCAGCGCCAGCGGGGGGATAGGCACAGATACGCAGTATTTT.

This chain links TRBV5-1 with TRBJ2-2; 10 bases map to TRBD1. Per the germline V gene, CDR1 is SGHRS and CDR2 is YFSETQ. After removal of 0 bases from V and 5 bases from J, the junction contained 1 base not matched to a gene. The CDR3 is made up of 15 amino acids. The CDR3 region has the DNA TGCGCCAGCAGCTTGGGACAGGGGGCTACCGGGGAGCTGTTTTTT. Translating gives CASSLGQGATGELFF.

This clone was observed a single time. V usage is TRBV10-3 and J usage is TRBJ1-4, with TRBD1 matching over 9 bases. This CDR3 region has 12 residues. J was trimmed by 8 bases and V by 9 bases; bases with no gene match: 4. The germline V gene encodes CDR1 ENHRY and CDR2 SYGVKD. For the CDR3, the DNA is TGTGCCATAGGACAGGGGTACGAAAAACTGTTTTTT. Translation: CAIGQGYEKLFF.

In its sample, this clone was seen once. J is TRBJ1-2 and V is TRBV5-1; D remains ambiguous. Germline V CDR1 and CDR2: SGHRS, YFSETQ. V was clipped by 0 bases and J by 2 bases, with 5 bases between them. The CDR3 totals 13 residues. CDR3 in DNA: TGCGCCAGCAGCTTGGATGTAAACTATGGCTACACCTTC. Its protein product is CASSLDVNYGYTF. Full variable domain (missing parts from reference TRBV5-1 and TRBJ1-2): KAGVTQTPRYLIKTRGQQVTLSCSPISGHRSVSWYQQTPGQGLQFLFEYFSETQRNKGNFPGRFSGRQFSNSRSEMNVSTLELGDSALYLCASSLDVNYGYTFGSGTRLTVV.

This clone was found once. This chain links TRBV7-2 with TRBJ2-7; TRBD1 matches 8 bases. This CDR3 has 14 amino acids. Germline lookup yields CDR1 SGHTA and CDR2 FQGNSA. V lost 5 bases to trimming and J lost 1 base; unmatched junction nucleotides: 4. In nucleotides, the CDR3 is TGTGCCAGCAGCCGGGACAGGCGGTCCTACGAGCAGTACTTC. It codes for CASSRDRRSYEQYF.

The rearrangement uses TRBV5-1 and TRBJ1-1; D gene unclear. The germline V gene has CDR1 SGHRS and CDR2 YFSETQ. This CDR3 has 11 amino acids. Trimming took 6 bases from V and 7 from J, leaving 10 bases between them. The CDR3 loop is CASTPGDEAFF. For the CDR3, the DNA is TGCGCCAGCACCCCCGGGGATGAAGCTTTCTTT.

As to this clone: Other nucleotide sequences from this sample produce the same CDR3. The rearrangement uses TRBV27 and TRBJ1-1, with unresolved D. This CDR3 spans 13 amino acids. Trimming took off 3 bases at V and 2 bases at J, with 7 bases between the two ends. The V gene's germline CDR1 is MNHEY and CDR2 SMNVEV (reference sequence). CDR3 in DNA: TGTGCCAGCAGTTTGCGGCTCAACACTGAAGCTTTCTTT. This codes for CASSLRLNTEAFF.

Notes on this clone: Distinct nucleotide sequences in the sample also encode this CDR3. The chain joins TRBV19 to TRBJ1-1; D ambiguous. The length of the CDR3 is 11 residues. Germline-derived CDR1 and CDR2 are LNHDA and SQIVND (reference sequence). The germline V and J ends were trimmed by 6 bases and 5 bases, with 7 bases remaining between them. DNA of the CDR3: TGTGCCAGTAGGACGGGAACTGAAGCTTTCTTT. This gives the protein CASRTGTEAFF.

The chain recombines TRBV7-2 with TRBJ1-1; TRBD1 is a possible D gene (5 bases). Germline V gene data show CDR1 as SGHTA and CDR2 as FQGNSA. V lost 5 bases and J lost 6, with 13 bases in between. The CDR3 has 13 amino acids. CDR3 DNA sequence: TGTGCCAGCAGCCTCAGGGTCAAGTCTGAAGCTTTCTTT. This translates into CASSLRVKSEAFF.